The clone carrying this TCR beta chain was counted a few times. What it binds is unknown. The data stem from a study of cytomegalovirus exposure and HLA in healthy donors. Study findings and constraints: The Asian-associated ancestry cluster reportedly had fewer N-insertions than the approximately 670-donor mean in a later analysis.

Vbeta (60) and Jbeta (13) primers were used in the PCR. Only in-frame clones appear in the TCRdb table, and some are missing; sequencing was by immunoSEQ multiplex PCR. The sample carries about 190,000 clones, roughly 76% recorded once. In germline, CDR1 is KGHSH, CDR2 LQKENI. The CDR3 sequence is 16 residues long. Trimming left V 6 bases short and J 5 bases short, with 22 bases between. Sequenced material: PBMCs. This rearrangement joins TRBV18 to TRBJ1-1; D is possibly TRBD1 (5 bases). This receptor was identified in a woman aged 25-40 years in good health and CMV-seropositive. The CDR3 nucleotides read TGTGCCAGCTCCCTCGGTGGAGGGGCGACATGGACTGAAGCTTTCTTT. Its protein product is CASSLGGGATWTEAFF.